A single sample gave rise to the 3 T cell receptor beta chains below, sequenced in a study of T cell changes during pregnancy in multiple sclerosis. Data came from immunoSEQ multiplex PCR; TCRdb stores just in-frame clones and leaves some out. The sample lists roughly 37,000 clones; about 92% were seen once. The input for sequencing was CD8+ T cells from peripheral blood mononuclear cells, taken before pregnancy. These receptors were collected from a female donor with multiple sclerosis, enrolled in a pregnancy study.

The rearrangement joins TRBV6-1 to TRBJ2-7; D gene unclear. Trimming removed 3 bases from V and 0 bases from J, with 9 bases in between. Per the germline V gene, CDR1 is MNHNS and CDR2 is SASEGT. The CDR3 loop spans 14 amino acids. This CDR3 is CASSDEPGSYEQYF. For the CDR3, the DNA is TGTGCCAGCAGTGATGAGCCCGGCTCCTACGAGCAGTACTTC.

The chain joins TRBV4-1 to TRBJ2-1; TRBD2 aligns across 7 bases. The CDR3 has 17 amino acids. Per germline, CDR1 MGHRA and CDR2 YSYEKL. The CDR3 loop reads CAAGDSTRKSSYNEQFF. The DNA for the CDR3 is TGCGCTGCGGGGGACTCGACAAGAAAAAGCTCCTACAATGAGCAGTTCTTC.

The rearrangement links TRBV4-1 to TRBJ2-2, with 9 bases matching TRBD1. The V segment lost 8 bases and the J segment 2 bases; nucleotides outside the gene matches: 6. The CDR3 is 15 amino acids. CDR1 and CDR2 from the germline V gene are MGHRA and YSYEKL. The CDR3 DNA reads TGCGCCAGCCGACGACAGGGGGGTAACACCGGGGAGCTGTTTTTT. As protein: CASRRQGGNTGELFF.